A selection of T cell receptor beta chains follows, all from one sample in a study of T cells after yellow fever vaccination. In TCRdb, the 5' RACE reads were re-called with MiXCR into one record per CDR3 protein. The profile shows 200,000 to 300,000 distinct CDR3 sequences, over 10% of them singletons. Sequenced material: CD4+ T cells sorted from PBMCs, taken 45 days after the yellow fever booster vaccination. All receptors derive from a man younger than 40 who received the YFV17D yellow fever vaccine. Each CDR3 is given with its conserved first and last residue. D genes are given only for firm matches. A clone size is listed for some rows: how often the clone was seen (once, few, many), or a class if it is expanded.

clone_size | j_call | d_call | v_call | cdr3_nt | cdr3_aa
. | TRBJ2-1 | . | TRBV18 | TGTGCCAGCTCACCAGGGGGGACTTGGGACAATGAGCAGTTCTTC | CASSPGGTWDNEQFF
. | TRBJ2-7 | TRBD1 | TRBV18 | TGTGCCAGCGCAACCGGGACAGGGACCTACGAGCAGTACTTC | CASATGTGTYEQYF
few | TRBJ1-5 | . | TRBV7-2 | TGTGCCAGCAGCGGACAGCACAATCAGCCCCAGCATTTT | CASSGQHNQPQHF
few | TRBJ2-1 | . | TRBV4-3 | TGCGCCAGCAGCCATACACTAGAAAATGAGCAGTTCTTC | CASSHTLENEQFF
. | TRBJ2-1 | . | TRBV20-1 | TGCAGTGCTAGAGATCCCCTCGTGGCGGATTACAATGAGCAGTTCTTC | CSARDPLVADYNEQFF
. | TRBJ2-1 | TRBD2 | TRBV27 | TGTGCCAGCGGGAAGCGGGGTGCCTACAATGAGCAGTTCTTC | CASGKRGAYNEQFF
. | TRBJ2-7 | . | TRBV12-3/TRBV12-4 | TGTGCCAGCAGGGACGACGGAGCCCCCTACGAGCAGTACTTC | CASRDDGAPYEQYF
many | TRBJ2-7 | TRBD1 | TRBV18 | TGTGCCAGCTCACCAGGGACAGGGAGGTACGAGCAGTACTTC | CASSPGTGRYEQYF
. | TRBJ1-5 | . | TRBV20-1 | TGCAGTGCTAGCGTTCCGGATCAGCCCCAGCATTTT | CSASVPDQPQHF
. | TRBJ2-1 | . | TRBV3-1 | TGTGCCAGCAGCCAATCGGACTGGAACAATGAGCAGTTCTTC | CASSQSDWNNEQFF
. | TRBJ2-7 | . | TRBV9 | TGTGCCAGCAGCGTAGCCCCTGCCGGGGCCTACGAGCAGTACTTC | CASSVAPAGAYEQYF
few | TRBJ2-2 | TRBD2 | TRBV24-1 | TGTGCCACCTATGGGGGGGATCCCGGGGAGCTGTTTTTT | CATYGGDPGELFF
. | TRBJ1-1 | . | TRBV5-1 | TGCGCCAGCAGCTCAGCTTTGATTGGGGGCGGGAGTGAAGCTTTCTTT | CASSSALIGGGSEAFF
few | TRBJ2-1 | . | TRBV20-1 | TGCAGTGCTCGGGAGGAGCAGTTCTTC | CSAREEQFF
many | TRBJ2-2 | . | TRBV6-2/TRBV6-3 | TGTGCCAGCAGTACAGCCTCGTGGGGCGGGGAGCTGTTTTTT | CASSTASWGGELFF
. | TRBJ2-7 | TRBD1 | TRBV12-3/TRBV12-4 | TGTGCCAGCAGTCCTGGGACAGCCGGCGAGCAGTACTTC | CASSPGTAGEQYF
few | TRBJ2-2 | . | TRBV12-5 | TGTGCTAGTGGTTTGGTTCCCCTCGCGAACACCGGGGAGCTGTTTTTT | CASGLVPLANTGELFF
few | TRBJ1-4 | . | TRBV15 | TGTGCCACCAGCAGAGGTTCCAACAGTAATGAAAAACTGTTTTTT | CATSRGSNSNEKLFF
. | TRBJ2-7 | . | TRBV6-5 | TGTGCCAGCAGTACAGGGCTTTTCTACGAGCAGTACTTC | CASSTGLFYEQYF
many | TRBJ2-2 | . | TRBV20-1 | TGCAGTGCTAGAGATTCCCGAACTGATACCGGGGAGCTGTTTTTT | CSARDSRTDTGELFF
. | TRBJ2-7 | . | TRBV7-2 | TGTGCCAGCAGCTTCTACAAAGTTAACCGTCCAGCGCTAGAGCAGTACTTC | CASSFYKVNRPALEQYF
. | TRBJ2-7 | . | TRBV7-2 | TGTGCCAGCAGCGAACTGGACAGCGCAACCTACGAGCAGTACTTC | CASSELDSATYEQYF
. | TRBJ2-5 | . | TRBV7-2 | TGTGCCAGCAGCTTAGAAGGCTGGAAGACCCAGTACTTC | CASSLEGWKTQYF
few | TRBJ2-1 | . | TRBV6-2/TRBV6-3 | TGTGCCAGCAGGCGAACAGGGAGCTCCTACAATGAGCAGTTCTTC | CASRRTGSSYNEQFF
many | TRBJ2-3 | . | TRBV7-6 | TGTGCCAGCAGCTTTAGTTCAGATACGCAGTATTTT | CASSFSSDTQYF
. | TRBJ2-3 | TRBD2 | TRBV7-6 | TGTGCCAGCAGCTTATCCCGGATCCGGGGGGGAGATACGCAGTATTTT | CASSLSRIRGGDTQYF
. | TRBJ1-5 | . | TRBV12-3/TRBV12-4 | TGTGCCAGCAGTTTAGAGCAAGCTTCAGGTCAGCCCCAGCATTTT | CASSLEQASGQPQHF
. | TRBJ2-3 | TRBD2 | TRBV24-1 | TGTGCCACCAGTGATGCCCCCGGAGCGGGAGCCCCAGATACGCAGTATTTT | CATSDAPGAGAPDTQYF
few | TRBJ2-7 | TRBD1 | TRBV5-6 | TGTGCCAGCAGCAAAACCGGGACAGAATACGAGCAGTACTTC | CASSKTGTEYEQYF
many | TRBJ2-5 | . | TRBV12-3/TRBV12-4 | TGTGCCAGCAGTTTAAACAGCCACCAAGAGACCCAGTACTTC | CASSLNSHQETQYF
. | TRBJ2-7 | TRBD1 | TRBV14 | TGTGCCAGCAGCCAAGAACAGGGGACCACCTACGAGCAGTACTTC | CASSQEQGTTYEQYF
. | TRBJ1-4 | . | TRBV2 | TGTGCCAGCAGTGGAGAAGGAGCTAATGAAAAACTGTTTTTT | CASSGEGANEKLFF
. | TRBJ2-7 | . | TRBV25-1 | TGTGCCAGCAGTTTCCGACAGGAGCAGTACTTC | CASSFRQEQYF
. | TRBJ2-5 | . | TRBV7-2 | TGTGCCAGCAGCCCAGACGGGAGTTCCAAGACCCAGTACTTC | CASSPDGSSKTQYF
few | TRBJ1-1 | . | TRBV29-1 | TGCAGCGTTGAAGACAGGGGTGCTGAAGCTTTCTTT | CSVEDRGAEAFF
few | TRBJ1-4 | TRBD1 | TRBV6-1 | TGTGCCAGCAGTGACCAGGGGGCAATTAATGAAAAACTGTTTTTT | CASSDQGAINEKLFF
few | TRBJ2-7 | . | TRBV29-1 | TGCAGCGTTGAGGTCGCGGTCGACAAGTCCTCCTACGAGCAGTACTTC | CSVEVAVDKSSYEQYF
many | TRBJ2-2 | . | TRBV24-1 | TGTGCCACCAGTGAGAACACCGGGGAGCTGTTTTTT | CATSENTGELFF
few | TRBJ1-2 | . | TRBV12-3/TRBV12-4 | TGTGCCAGCAGTTTAGCCCCTTTAGACAGGACGACTGGCTACACCTTC | CASSLAPLDRTTGYTF
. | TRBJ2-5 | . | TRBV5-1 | TGCGCCAGCAGCCCCGGAGCGACGGCAGAGACCCAGTACTTC | CASSPGATAETQYF
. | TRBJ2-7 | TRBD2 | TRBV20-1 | TGCAGTGCTAGAGACCTTAGCGGGAGAGGCCACGAGCAGTACTTC | CSARDLSGRGHEQYF
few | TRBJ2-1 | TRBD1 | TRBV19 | TGTGCCAGTAGTGCCAGGACAGGGGCGCAGTTCTTC | CASSARTGAQFF
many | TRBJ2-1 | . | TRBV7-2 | TGTGCCAGCAGCCGCAACAATGAGCAGTTCTTC | CASSRNNEQFF
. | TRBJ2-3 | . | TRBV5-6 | TGTGCCAGCAGTCCTACTACAGGGAATGCAGATACGCAGTATTTT | CASSPTTGNADTQYF
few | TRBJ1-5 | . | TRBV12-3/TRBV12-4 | TGTGCCAGCAGTGCGGACAGCCTTAGCAATCAGCCCCAGCATTTT | CASSADSLSNQPQHF
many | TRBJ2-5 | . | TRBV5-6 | TGTGCCAGCAGCTTGGGCAGTTGGGAGGAGACCCAGTACTTC | CASSLGSWEETQYF
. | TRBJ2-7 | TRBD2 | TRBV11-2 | TGTGCCAGCAGCTTAGTTATCAGTTGGACTAGCGGTAACTACGAGCAGTACTTC | CASSLVISWTSGNYEQYF
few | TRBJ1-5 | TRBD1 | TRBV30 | TGTGCCTGGGGACAGGCGGGCTCGCCCCAGCATTTT | CAWGQAGSPQHF
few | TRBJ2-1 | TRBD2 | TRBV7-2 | TGTGCCAGCAGCTCAGCAGTTATAGCGGGAGCGGGGTACAATGAGCAGTTCTTC | CASSSAVIAGAGYNEQFF
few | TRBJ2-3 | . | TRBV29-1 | TGCAGCGTTGAAATCCCAAGAGGCCTCACAGATACGCAGTATTTT | CSVEIPRGLTDTQYF
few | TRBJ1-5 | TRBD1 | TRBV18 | TGTGCCAGCTCACCCCCCCCAGGGGGCGGCAATCAGCCCCAGCATTTT | CASSPPPGGGNQPQHF
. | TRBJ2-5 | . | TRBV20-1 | TGCAGTGCCACGCCCTTGCGCGGGGAACAAGAGACCCAGTACTTC | CSATPLRGEQETQYF
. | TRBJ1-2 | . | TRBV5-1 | TGCGCCAGCAGCTTGACAGCCACTTCTAACTATGGCTACACCTTC | CASSLTATSNYGYTF
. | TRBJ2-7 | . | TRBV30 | TGTGCCTGGAGTGGAAGACAGGGAGGCGAGCAGTACTTC | CAWSGRQGGEQYF
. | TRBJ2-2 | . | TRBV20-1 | TGCAGTGCAACCCTAGCGCCCAACACCGGGGAGCTGTTTTTT | CSATLAPNTGELFF